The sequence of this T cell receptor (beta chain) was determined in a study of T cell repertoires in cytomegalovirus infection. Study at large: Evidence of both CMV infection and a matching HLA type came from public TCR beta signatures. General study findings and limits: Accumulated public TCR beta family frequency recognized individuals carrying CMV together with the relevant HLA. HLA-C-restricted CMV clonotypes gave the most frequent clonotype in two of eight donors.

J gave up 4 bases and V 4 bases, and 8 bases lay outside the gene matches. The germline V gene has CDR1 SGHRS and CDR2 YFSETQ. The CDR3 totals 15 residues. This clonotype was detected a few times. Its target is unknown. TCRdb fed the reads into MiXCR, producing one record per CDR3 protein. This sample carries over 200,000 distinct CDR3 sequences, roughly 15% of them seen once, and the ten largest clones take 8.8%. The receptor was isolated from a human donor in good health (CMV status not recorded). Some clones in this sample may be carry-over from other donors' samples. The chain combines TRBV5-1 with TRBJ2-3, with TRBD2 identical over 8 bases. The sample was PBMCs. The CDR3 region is CASSPREGGADTQYF. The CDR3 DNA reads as TGCGCCAGCAGCCCCCGGGAGGGGGGGGCAGATACGCAGTATTTT.